The 11 T cell receptor beta chains below come from one sample, sequenced in a study of tumor-infiltrating lymphocytes in primary liver carcinoma. The template, approximately 500 ng total RNA, yielded TCR beta cDNA made with a constant-region primer. Slightly modified ARM-PCR served as the procedure for the TCR beta libraries. These libraries came from three rounds of nested multiplex PCR. Forward primers for TRBV1-TRBV30 and a C-beta reverse primer served the first two PCR rounds, at around 9 cycles each. TCRdb processed the multiplex PCR reads anew with MiXCR; each CDR3 protein has one entry. The repertoire has 90,000 to 150,000 distinct CDR3 sequences, approximately 71% of them found once; the top ten carry more than 8%. Joint extraction of RNA and DNA used roughly 17-32 mg of bulk tissue that was unsorted. Sequences were obtained from tumor-adjacent normal liver tissue. These receptors all come from a woman aged 55-69 years with primary liver carcinoma and hepatitis B virus infection.

This clonotype was picked up many times. At one end the junction does not follow the germline gene, possibly because of a read error. The genes are TRBV11-2 and TRBJ1-1, with D maybe TRBD1 (6 bases). The CDR3 is made up of 15 amino acids. The V gene's germline CDR1 is SGHAT and CDR2 FQNNGV. This chain's CDR3 is CASSFPTGQGTEVFF. The CDR3, as DNA: TGTGCCAGCAGCTTCCCGACAGGTCAAGGGACTGAAGTTTTTTTT.

For this clonotype: A much bigger clone sits one base away, suggesting this may be a read error. The chain recombines TRBV5-1 with TRBJ2-3; 9 nucleotides line up with TRBD1. The germline gives CDR1 SGHRS, CDR2 YFSETQ. This CDR3 spans 14 amino acids. CDR3 DNA sequence: TGCGCCAGCGGCCGGGACAGGGTATCAGATATGCAGTATTTT. Its translation is CASGRDRVSDMQYF. Full variable domain (rest looked up from reference TRBV5-1 and TRBJ2-3): KAGVTQTPRYLIKTRGQQVTLSCSPISGHRSVSWYQQTPGQGLQFLFEYFSETQRNKGNFPGRFSGRQFSNSRSEMNVSTLELGDSALYLCASGRDRVSDMQYFGPGTRLTVL.

The table lists this clonotype with a few counts. The genes are TRBV27 and TRBJ2-1, with TRBD2 identical over 10 bases. The J segment lost 6 bases and the V segment lost 5 bases, leaving 10 bases of the junction unmatched. This CDR3 is 16 amino acids long. Germline V gene data show CDR1 as MNHEY and CDR2 as SMNVEV (reference sequence). The CDR3 nucleotides are TGTGCCAGCAGTCTCGCTAGCGGGAGTTTAGGCAATGAGCAGTTCTTC. Translation gives CASSLASGSLGNEQFF.

About this clonotype itself: Likely a read error: the CDR3 ends without its conserved phenylalanine or tryptophan. This rearrangement joins TRBV12-3 or TRBV12-4 to TRBJ1-5; D gene ambiguous. CDR3 size: 14 residues. The CDR3 region is CVSSWRFSNQPQHL. The CDR3, as DNA: TGTGTCAGCAGTTGGCGCTTTAGCAATCAGCCCCAGCATCTT.

About this clonotype itself: This likely comes from a read error, as the CDR3 has no conserved phenylalanine or tryptophan at its end. The DNA is left out, because the CDR3 cannot be placed on it with certainty; the CDR3 is given as TCRdb lists it. The rearrangement joins TRBV6-2 or TRBV6-3 to TRBJ2-1. The CDR3 adds up to 13 amino acids, both ends counted. In germline, CDR1 is MNHEY, CDR2 SVGEGT. The CDR3 loop is CASKVTANNEQLS.

Turning to this clonotype: The final CDR3 position lacks the conserved phenylalanine or tryptophan, pointing to a likely read error. This rearrangement joins TRBV6-5 to TRBJ2-1, with 14 bases aligning to TRBD2. This CDR3 contains 17 residues. CDR1 is MNHEY and CDR2 is SVGAGI in the germline V gene. The junction had 5 bases not matched to a gene; V was cut back by 0 bases and J by 7 bases. The CDR3 reads CASSYSGGLAGDNEQFI. The DNA for the CDR3 is TGTGCCAGCAGTTACTCCGGGGGACTAGCGGGAGATAATGAGCAGTTCATC.

Concerning this clonotype itself: This clone may be a read error of a much larger clone one base away. J is TRBJ1-2 and V is TRBV7-8; D is uncertain. Germline CDR1 is SGHVS and CDR2 is FQNEAQ. This CDR3 has 14 amino acids. DNA of the CDR3: TGTGCCATCAGCTTAGCAGGCATGGCCTATGGCTACACCTTC. The encoded protein is CAISLAGMAYGYTF.

With respect to this clonotype: Sequence at one end of the junction differs from germline and may be a read error. CDR3: CASGPRLGEPQYF. CDR3 DNA: TGTGCCAGCGGCCCCCGACTAGGAGAGCCCCAGTACTTC. V and J are TRBV11-2 and TRBJ2-5, with a tentative D call TRBD2 (6 bases). The germline V gene encodes CDR1 SGHAT and CDR2 FQNNGV. The CDR3 sequence is 13 residues long. The variable domain in full, with the rest retrieved from reference TRBV11-2 and TRBJ2-5, is EAGVAQSPRYKIIEKRQSVAFWCNPISGHATLYWYQQILGQGPKLLIQFQNNGVVDDSQLPKDRFSAERLKGVDSTLKIQPAKLEDSAVYLCASGPRLGEPQYFGPGTRLLVL.

This clonotype was counted at least ten times. This chain uses TRBV5-1 with TRBJ2-7; the match to TRBD1 covers 7 bases. V lost 4 bases to trimming and J lost 4 bases; unmatched junction nucleotides: 8. Germline assignment: CDR1 SGHRS and CDR2 YFSETQ. The CDR3 is 14 amino acids. The CDR3 spells CASSLGTATYEQYF. CDR3 sequence (DNA): TGCGCCAGCAGCCTCGGGACAGCAACTTACGAGCAGTACTTC. Full variable domain (rest looked up from reference TRBV5-1 and TRBJ2-7): KAGVTQTPRYLIKTRGQQVTLSCSPISGHRSVSWYQQTPGQGLQFLFEYFSETQRNKGNFPGRFSGRQFSNSRSEMNVSTLELGDSALYLCASSLGTATYEQYFGPGTRLTVT.

With regard to this clonotype: One junction end disagrees with the germline gene, perhaps due to a read error. The chain combines TRBV11-2 with TRBJ1-2, with a possible D match to TRBD1 (5 bases). This CDR3 is 15 amino acids long. Looked up from germline, CDR1 is SGHAT and CDR2 is FQNNGV. CDR3 DNA sequence: TGTGCCAACAGGCCCCTGGGACTCCCGGGCTATGGATACACCTTC. Its translation: CANRPLGLPGYGYTF. Variable domain in full (rest from reference TRBV11-2 and TRBJ1-2): EAGVAQSPRYKIIEKRQSVAFWCNPISGHATLYWYQQILGQGPKLLIQFQNNGVVDDSQLPKDRFSAERLKGVDSTLKIQPAKLEDSAVYLCANRPLGLPGYGYTFGSGTRLTVV.

This clonotype was detected many times. The V call is TRBV12-3 or TRBV12-4, the J call TRBJ2-3; unclear D gene. This CDR3 has 13 amino acids. With 4 bases removed from V and 2 bases from J, the gap between germline ends came to 7 bases. CDR3 sequence (DNA): TGTGCCAGCAGTTATCAGTACACAGATACGCAGTATTTT. It encodes CASSYQYTDTQYF.